Listed below are T cell receptor beta chains from one sample, sequenced in a study of CD8 T cells in ankylosing spondylitis. TCRdb reanalysed the 5' RACE reads using MiXCR and keeps one entry per CDR3 protein. The table has 200,000 to 300,000 distinct CDR3 sequences, approximately 10% seen once; the top ten hold less than 3%. The material sequenced was blood, either unsorted or a sorted T cell fraction (not recorded which). The receptors originated from a male donor with ankylosing spondylitis or in good health (not recorded which). CDR3s include the opening cysteine and the closing phenylalanine or tryptophan. The D gene is left open where the match is weak. Size values are once, few and many counts, or a class for expanded clones, and some rows have none.

J gene: TRBJ1-1; clone size: NA; V gene: TRBV15; D gene: TRBD1; CDR3 length: 15; CDR3 DNA: TGTGCCACCAGCGGATCCAGGGGGATGAGGACTGAAGCTTTCTTT; CDR3 protein: CATSGSRGMRTEAFF
J gene: TRBJ2-1; clone size: many; V gene: TRBV6-1; D gene: TRBD2; CDR3 length: 14; CDR3 DNA: TGTGCCAGCAGAAACGGGCCTAGCGGGGATGAGCAGTTCTTC; CDR3 protein: CASRNGPSGDEQFF
J gene: TRBJ2-7; clone size: few; V gene: TRBV4-2; D gene: TRBD2; CDR3 length: 16; CDR3 DNA: TGTGCCAGCAGCCAAGGACTAGCGGGAGGGCCAGGCGAGCAGTACTTC; CDR3 protein: CASSQGLAGGPGEQYF
J gene: TRBJ1-1; clone size: many; V gene: TRBV12-5; D gene: NA; CDR3 length: 15; CDR3 DNA: TGTGCTAGTGGTCCCAGCCCTTTAGAGAACACTGAAGCTTTCTTT; CDR3 protein: CASGPSPLENTEAFF
J gene: TRBJ1-2; clone size: many; V gene: TRBV7-6; D gene: NA; CDR3 length: 10; CDR3 DNA: TGTGCCAGCAGCGTCGACAAGGGGGGTTTC; CDR3 protein: CASSVDKGGF
J gene: TRBJ1-2; clone size: NA; V gene: TRBV7-9; D gene: NA; CDR3 length: 12; CDR3 DNA: TGTGCCAGCAGCTTAGGGGATGCGGGCTACACCTTC; CDR3 protein: CASSLGDAGYTF
J gene: TRBJ2-3; clone size: many; V gene: TRBV10-3; D gene: TRBD2; CDR3 length: 15; CDR3 DNA: TGTGCCATCAGTTTGGCTAGCGGGACCACAGATACGCAGTATTTT; CDR3 protein: CAISLASGTTDTQYF
J gene: TRBJ1-1; clone size: few; V gene: TRBV7-2; D gene: TRBD1; CDR3 length: 15; CDR3 DNA: TGTGCCAGCAGATTTAGCGGGACAGCGAACACTGAAGCTTTCTTT; CDR3 protein: CASRFSGTANTEAFF
J gene: TRBJ1-4; clone size: many; V gene: TRBV18; D gene: NA; CDR3 length: 12; CDR3 DNA: TGTGCCAGCTCACCAGGGCCCGAAAAACTGTTTTTT; CDR3 protein: CASSPGPEKLFF
J gene: TRBJ1-2; clone size: many; V gene: TRBV29-1; D gene: NA; CDR3 length: 10; CDR3 DNA: TGCAGCTCCTGGGAGGAGGGCTACACCTTC; CDR3 protein: CSSWEEGYTF
J gene: TRBJ2-1; clone size: many; V gene: TRBV29-1; D gene: NA; CDR3 length: 14; CDR3 DNA: TGCAGCGTTGGCCGAGGGACCATCTACAATGAGCAGTTCTTC; CDR3 protein: CSVGRGTIYNEQFF
J gene: TRBJ2-1; clone size: few; V gene: TRBV7-9; D gene: TRBD2; CDR3 length: 15; CDR3 DNA: TGTGCCAGCAGCTTAGCCGGGACTACCTACAATGAGCAGTTCTTC; CDR3 protein: CASSLAGTTYNEQFF
J gene: TRBJ2-1; clone size: few; V gene: TRBV5-1; D gene: TRBD2; CDR3 length: 16; CDR3 DNA: TGCGCCAGCAGCTTACCCTCGGGGACTAGCGCGAATGAGCAGTTCTTC; CDR3 protein: CASSLPSGTSANEQFF
J gene: TRBJ2-7; clone size: many; V gene: TRBV21-1; D gene: NA; CDR3 length: 16; CDR3 DNA: TGTGCCAGCAGCAACCCTAAAGCGGCGTTGACCTACGAGCAGTACTTC; CDR3 protein: CASSNPKAALTYEQYF
J gene: TRBJ1-5; clone size: few; V gene: TRBV20-1; D gene: NA; CDR3 length: 17; CDR3 DNA: TGCAGTGCTCAACGGTGGTCGGCTACTTGGAGCAATCAGCCCCAGCATTTT; CDR3 protein: CSAQRWSATWSNQPQHF
J gene: TRBJ1-5; clone size: many; V gene: TRBV10-2; D gene: NA; CDR3 length: 13; CDR3 DNA: TGCGCCAGCAGCCACGGGGGGGAACAGCCCCAGCATTTT; CDR3 protein: CASSHGGEQPQHF
J gene: TRBJ1-1; clone size: many; V gene: TRBV5-6; D gene: NA; CDR3 length: 14; CDR3 DNA: TGTGCCAGCAGCTTCGGGGGGGGCGACACTGAAGCTTTCTTT; CDR3 protein: CASSFGGGDTEAFF
J gene: TRBJ2-7; clone size: NA; V gene: TRBV7-9; D gene: NA; CDR3 length: 12; CDR3 DNA: TGTGTCAGCAGCTTCGCCGCCCCCGAGCAGTACTTC; CDR3 protein: CVSSFAAPEQYF
J gene: TRBJ2-3; clone size: few; V gene: TRBV11-1; D gene: TRBD2; CDR3 length: 18; CDR3 DNA: TGTGCCAGCAGCTCGCGGTTAGCGGGAGGGCCGTCCTCAGATACGCAGTATTTT; CDR3 protein: CASSSRLAGGPSSDTQYF
J gene: TRBJ1-2; clone size: many; V gene: TRBV6-1; D gene: TRBD1; CDR3 length: 15; CDR3 DNA: TGTGCCAGCAGTAAACAGGGGGCCACTAACTATGGCTACACCTTC; CDR3 protein: CASSKQGATNYGYTF
J gene: TRBJ2-1; clone size: many; V gene: TRBV2; D gene: NA; CDR3 length: 11; CDR3 DNA: TGTGCCAGCACCAATAGGAGGGAGCAGTTCTTC; CDR3 protein: CASTNRREQFF
J gene: TRBJ2-2; clone size: few; V gene: TRBV6-1; D gene: TRBD2; CDR3 length: 16; CDR3 DNA: TGTGCCAGCCAGCGGAGGTGGCGGGAGCCCACCGGGGAGCTGTTTTTT; CDR3 protein: CASQRRWREPTGELFF
J gene: TRBJ1-5; clone size: NA; V gene: TRBV19; D gene: NA; CDR3 length: 16; CDR3 DNA: TGTGCCAGTAGTGCGACCCGGGCCCACGGACATCAGCCCCAGCATTTT; CDR3 protein: CASSATRAHGHQPQHF
J gene: TRBJ2-1; clone size: many; V gene: TRBV7-8; D gene: NA; CDR3 length: 12; CDR3 DNA: TGTGCCAGCAGCTTTGCCCACAATGAGCAGTTCTTC; CDR3 protein: CASSFAHNEQFF